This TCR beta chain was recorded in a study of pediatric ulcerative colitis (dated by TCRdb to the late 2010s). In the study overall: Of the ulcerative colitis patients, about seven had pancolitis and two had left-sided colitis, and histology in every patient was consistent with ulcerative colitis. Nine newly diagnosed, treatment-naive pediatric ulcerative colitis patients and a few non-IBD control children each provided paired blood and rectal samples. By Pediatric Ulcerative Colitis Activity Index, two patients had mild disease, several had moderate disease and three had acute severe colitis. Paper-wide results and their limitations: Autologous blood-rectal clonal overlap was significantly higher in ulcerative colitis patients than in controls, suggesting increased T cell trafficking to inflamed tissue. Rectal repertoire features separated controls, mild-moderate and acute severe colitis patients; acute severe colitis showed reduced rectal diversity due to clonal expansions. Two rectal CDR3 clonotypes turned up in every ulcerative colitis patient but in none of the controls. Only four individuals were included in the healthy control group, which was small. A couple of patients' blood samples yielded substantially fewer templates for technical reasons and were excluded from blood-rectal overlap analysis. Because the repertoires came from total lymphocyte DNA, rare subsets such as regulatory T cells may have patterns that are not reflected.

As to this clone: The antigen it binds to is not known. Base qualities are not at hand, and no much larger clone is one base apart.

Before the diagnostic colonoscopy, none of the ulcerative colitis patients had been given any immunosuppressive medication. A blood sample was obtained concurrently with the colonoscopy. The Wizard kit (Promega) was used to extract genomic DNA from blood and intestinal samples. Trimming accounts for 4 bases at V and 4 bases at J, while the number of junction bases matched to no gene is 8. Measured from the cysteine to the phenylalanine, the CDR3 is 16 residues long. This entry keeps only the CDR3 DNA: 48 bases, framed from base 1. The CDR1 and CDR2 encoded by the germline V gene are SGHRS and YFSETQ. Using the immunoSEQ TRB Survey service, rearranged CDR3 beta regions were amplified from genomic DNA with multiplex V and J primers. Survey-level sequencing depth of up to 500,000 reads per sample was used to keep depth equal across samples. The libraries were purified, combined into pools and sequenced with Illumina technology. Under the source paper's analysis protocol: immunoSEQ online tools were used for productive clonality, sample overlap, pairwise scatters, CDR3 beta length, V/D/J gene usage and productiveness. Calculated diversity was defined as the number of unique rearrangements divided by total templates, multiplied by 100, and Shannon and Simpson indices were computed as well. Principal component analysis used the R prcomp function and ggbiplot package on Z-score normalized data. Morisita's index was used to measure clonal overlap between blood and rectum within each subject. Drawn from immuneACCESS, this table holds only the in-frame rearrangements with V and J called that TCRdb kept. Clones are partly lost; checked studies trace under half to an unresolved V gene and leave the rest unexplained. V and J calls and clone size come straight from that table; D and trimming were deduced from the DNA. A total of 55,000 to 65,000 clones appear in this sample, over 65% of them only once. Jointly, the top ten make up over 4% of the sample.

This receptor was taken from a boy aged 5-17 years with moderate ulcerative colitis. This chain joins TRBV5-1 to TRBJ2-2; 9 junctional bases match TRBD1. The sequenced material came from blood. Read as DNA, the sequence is TGCGCCAGCAGCACACAGGGGGCAGGGGTCACCGGGGAGCTGTTTTTT. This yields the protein CASSTQGAGVTGELFF. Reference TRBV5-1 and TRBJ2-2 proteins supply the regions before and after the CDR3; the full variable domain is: KAGVTQTPRYLIKTRGQQVTLSCSPISGHRSVSWYQQTPGQGLQFLFEYFSETQRNKGNFPGRFSGRQFSNSRSEMNVSTLELGDSALYLCASSTQGAGVTGELFFGEGSRLTVL.